This T cell receptor (beta chain) was documented in a study of T cell responses to AZD1222 COVID-19 vaccine. Sequenced by immunoSEQ multiplex PCR; TCRdb stores in-frame clones only, minus some. The sample has 130,000 or so clones, about 88% seen once. The length of the CDR3 is 13 residues. The ends were cut back, 7 bases at V and 0 bases at J, with 4 bases in the middle. Germline V lookup: CDR1 MDHEN, CDR2 SYDVKM. Study-wide points: It was only after the peak T cell response that any repertoires were sampled. In a largely white British group with more females than males, clonal diversity was possibly underestimated. Mapped onto spike, vaccine-associated CD4 TCRs spanned it and were dominant at 160-218 and 743-854.

To note about this clone: Its antigen is unknown.

The sample consisted of peripheral blood, taken on day 0 of AZD1222 vaccination. This clonotype originated in an adult in good health. This chain uses TRBV28 with TRBJ2-6, with D unresolved. CDR3 sequence: CASTLSGANVLTF. The CDR3 DNA sequence: TGTGCCAGCACTCTCTCTGGGGCCAACGTCCTGACTTTC.